These 4 T cell receptor beta chains came from one sample sequenced in a study of cytomegalovirus exposure and HLA in healthy donors. PCR amplification relied on 60 Vbeta primers (plus 13 Jbeta primers). TCRdb keeps only in-frame clones here, not all; method: immunoSEQ multiplex PCR. The table records about 140,000 clones, 9.4% of them present only once. The sequencing input was PBMCs. The receptors stem from a male donor in good health and CMV-seronegative.

This chain uses TRBV7-2 with TRBJ1-4, with a possible D match to TRBD1 (6 bases). The CDR3 length is 14 residues. Germline loops: CDR1 SGHTA, CDR2 FQGNSA. V was pared by 2 bases and J by 7 bases, with 11 bases between. CDR3 sequence reads: CASSLTGSGEKLFF. The CDR3 nucleotides read TGTGCCAGCAGCTTAACAGGGAGCGGTGAAAAACTGTTTTTT.

This chain joins TRBV5-1 and TRBJ1-5; D is ambiguous. The CDR3 runs to 14 residues. The germline gives CDR1 SGHRS, CDR2 YFSETQ. V was cut by 0 bases and J by 5 bases, with 9 bases left in between. The DNA of the CDR3 is TGCGCCAGCAGCTTGGGGGAGGGCGATCAGCCCCAGCATTTT. This codes for CASSLGEGDQPQHF.

The sample holds a few counts of this clone. This chain connects TRBV28 to TRBJ1-5; D might be TRBD1 (5 bases). Trimming shortened V by 3 bases and J by 1 base, and 10 bases separated the two germline ends. Germline V lookup: CDR1 MDHEN, CDR2 SYDVKM. The CDR3 runs 15 residues. In DNA form, the CDR3 reads TGTGCCAGCAGTTTCGGAGGGACGAGCAATCAGCCCCAGCATTTT. Translated: CASSFGGTSNQPQHF.

The chain has TRBV5-1 and TRBJ1-1, with D hard to call. CDR3 size: 16 residues. CDR1 and CDR2 from the germline V gene are SGHRS and YFSETQ. Trimming left V 0 bases short and J 1 base short, with 13 bases between. The chain's CDR3 is CASSLVAGIPNTEAFF. CDR3 coding DNA: TGCGCCAGCAGCTTGGTTGCGGGTATACCGAACACTGAAGCTTTCTTT.